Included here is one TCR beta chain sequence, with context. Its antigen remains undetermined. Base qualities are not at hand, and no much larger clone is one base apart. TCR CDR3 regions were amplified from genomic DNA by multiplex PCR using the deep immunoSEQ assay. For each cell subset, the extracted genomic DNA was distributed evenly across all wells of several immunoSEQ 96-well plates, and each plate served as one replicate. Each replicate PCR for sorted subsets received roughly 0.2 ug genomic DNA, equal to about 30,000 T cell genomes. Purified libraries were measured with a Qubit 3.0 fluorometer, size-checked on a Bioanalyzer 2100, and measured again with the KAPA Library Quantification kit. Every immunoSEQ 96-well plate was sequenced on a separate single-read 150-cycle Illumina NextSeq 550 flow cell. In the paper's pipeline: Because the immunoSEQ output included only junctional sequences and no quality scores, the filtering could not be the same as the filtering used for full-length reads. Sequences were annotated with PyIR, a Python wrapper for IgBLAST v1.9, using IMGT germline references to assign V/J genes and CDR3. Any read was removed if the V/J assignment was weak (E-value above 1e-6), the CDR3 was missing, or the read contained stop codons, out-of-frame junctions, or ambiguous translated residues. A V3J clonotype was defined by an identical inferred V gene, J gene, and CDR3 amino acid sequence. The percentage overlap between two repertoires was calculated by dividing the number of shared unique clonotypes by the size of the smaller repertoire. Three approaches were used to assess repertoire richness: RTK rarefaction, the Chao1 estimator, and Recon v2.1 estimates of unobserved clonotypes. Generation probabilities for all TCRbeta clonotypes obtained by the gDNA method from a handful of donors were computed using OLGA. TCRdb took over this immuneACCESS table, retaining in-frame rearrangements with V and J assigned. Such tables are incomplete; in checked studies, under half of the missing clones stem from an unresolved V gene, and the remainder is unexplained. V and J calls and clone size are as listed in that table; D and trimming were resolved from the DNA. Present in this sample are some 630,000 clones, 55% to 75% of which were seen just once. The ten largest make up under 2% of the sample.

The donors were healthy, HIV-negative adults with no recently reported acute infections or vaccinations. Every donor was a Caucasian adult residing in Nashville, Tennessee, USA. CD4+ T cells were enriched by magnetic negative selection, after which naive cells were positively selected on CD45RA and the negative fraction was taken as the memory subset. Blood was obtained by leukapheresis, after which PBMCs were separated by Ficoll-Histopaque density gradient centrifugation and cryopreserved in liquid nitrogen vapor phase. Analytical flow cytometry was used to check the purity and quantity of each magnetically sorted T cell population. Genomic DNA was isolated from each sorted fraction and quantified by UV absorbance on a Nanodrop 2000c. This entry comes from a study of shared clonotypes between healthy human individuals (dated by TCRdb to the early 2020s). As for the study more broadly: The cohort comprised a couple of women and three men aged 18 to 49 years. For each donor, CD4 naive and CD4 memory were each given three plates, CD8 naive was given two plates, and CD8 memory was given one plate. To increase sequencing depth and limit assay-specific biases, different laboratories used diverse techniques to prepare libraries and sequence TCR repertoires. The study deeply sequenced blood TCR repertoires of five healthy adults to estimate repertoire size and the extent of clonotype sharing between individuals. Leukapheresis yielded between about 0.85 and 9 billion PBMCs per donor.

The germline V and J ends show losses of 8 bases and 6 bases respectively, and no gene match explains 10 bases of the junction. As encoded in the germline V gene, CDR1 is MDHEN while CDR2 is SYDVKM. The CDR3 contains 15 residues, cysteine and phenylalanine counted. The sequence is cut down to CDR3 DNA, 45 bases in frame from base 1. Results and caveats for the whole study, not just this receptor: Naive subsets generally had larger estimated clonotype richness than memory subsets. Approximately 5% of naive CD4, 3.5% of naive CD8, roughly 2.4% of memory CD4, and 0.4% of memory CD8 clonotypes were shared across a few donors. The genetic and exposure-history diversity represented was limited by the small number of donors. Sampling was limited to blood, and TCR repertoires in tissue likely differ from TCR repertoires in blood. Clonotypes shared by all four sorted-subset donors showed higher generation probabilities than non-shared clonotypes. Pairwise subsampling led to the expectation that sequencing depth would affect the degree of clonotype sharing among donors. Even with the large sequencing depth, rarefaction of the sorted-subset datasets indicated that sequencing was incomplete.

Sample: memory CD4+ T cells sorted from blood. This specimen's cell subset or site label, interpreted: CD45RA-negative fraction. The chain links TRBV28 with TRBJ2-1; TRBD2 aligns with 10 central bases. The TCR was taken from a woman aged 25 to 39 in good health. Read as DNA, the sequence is TGTGCCAGCGGTACTGTGAGCGGGAGGGGCAATGAGCAGTTCTTC. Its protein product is CASGTVSGRGNEQFF.